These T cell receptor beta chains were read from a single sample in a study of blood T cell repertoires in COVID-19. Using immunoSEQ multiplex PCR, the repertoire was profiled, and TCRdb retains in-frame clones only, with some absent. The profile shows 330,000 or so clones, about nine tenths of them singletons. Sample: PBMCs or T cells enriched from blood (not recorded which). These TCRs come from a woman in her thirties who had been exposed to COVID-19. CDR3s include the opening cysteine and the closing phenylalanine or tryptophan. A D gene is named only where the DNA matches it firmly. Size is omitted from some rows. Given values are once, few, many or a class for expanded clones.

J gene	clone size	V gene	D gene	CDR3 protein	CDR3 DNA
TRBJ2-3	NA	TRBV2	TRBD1	CARTAPDRVERTDTQYF	TGTGCCAGGACTGCGCCCGACAGGGTCGAGCGTACAGATACGCAGTATTTT
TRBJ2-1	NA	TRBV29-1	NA	CSVAAGSLYNEQFF	TGCAGCGTTGCTGCGGGCTCCTTATACAATGAGCAGTTCTTC
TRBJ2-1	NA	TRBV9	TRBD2	CASSVAGLAGTYNEQFF	TGTGCCAGCAGCGTAGCGGGACTAGCGGGAACCTACAATGAGCAGTTCTTC
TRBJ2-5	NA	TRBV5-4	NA	CASSLTERETQYF	TGTGCCAGCAGCTTGACAGAGCGGGAGACCCAGTACTTC
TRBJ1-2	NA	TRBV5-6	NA	CASSFVSTGSGYTF	TGTGCCAGCAGCTTCGTGTCGACAGGCTCGGGCTACACCTTC
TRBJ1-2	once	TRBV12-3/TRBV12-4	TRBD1	CASSYGTGGGYTF	TGTGCCAGCAGTTACGGGACAGGGGGCGGCTACACCTTC
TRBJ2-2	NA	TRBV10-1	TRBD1	CASSSGQDNTGELFF	TGCGCCAGCAGCTCGGGACAGGACAACACCGGGGAGCTGTTTTTT
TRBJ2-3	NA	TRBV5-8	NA	CASSLGLDFTDTQYF	TGTGCCAGCAGCTTGGGGCTAGACTTCACAGATACGCAGTATTTT
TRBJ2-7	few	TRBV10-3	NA	CAIRGRDSPYEQYF	TGTGCCATCCGGGGGCGGGACAGCCCCTACGAGCAGTACTTC
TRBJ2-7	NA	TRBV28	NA	CASSLGPAQVGNEQYF	TGTGCCAGCAGTTTAGGCCCCGCCCAGGTCGGGAACGAGCAGTACTTC
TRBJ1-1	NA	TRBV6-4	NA	CASSDSLTGLAFF	TGTGCCAGCAGTGACTCTTTAACAGGGTTAGCTTTCTTT
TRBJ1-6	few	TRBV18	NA	CASSPFARSSYNSPLHF	TGTGCCAGCTCACCTTTTGCCCGGAGCTCCTATAATTCACCCCTCCACTTT
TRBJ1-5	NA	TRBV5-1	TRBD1	CASSEDQQGAGNQPQHF	TGCGCCAGCAGTGAGGATCAACAGGGGGCAGGCAATCAGCCCCAGCATTTT
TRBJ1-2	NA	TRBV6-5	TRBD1	CASSQDRSRGYTF	TGTGCCAGCAGCCAGGACAGGTCACGGGGCTACACCTTC
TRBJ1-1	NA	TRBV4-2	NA	CASSQDGRGPDLNTEAFF	TGTGCCAGCAGCCAAGACGGGAGAGGGCCGGACCTTAACACTGAAGCTTTCTTT
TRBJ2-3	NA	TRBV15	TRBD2	CATSRDLAGVSTDTQYF	TGTGCCACCAGCAGAGACCTAGCGGGAGTCAGTACAGATACGCAGTATTTT
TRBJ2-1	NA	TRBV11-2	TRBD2	CASSPLGGSYNEQFF	TGTGCCAGCAGCCCCCTGGGAGGGTCCTACAATGAGCAGTTCTTC
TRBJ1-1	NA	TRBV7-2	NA	CASSLSGDTEAFF	TGTGCCAGCAGCTTATCAGGGGACACTGAAGCTTTCTTT
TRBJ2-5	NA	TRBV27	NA	CASRGALVETQYF	TGTGCCAGCAGGGGGGCTTTGGTAGAGACCCAGTACTTC
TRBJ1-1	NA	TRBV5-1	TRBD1	CASSFTGAAEAFF	TGCGCCAGCAGCTTTACAGGGGCGGCTGAAGCTTTCTTT
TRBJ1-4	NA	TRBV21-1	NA	CASSKVPPSAANEKLFF	TGTGCCAGCAGCAAAGTGCCACCCTCGGCGGCTAATGAAAAACTGTTTTTT
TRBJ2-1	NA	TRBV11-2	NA	CASSRGRGAREQFF	TGTGCCAGCAGCAGGGGTCGGGGGGCACGGGAGCAGTTCTTC
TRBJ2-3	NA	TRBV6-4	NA	CASSSRPQDTQYF	TGTGCCAGCAGCTCTCGGCCACAGGATACGCAGTATTTT
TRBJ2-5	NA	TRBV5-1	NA	CASSLGVGREETQYF	TGCGCCAGCAGCTTGGGAGTGGGGAGAGAAGAGACCCAGTACTTC
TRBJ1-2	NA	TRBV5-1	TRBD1	CASSAGQVANYGYTF	TGCGCCAGCAGCGCAGGACAGGTCGCTAACTATGGCTACACCTTC
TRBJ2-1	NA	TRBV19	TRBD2	CASSQTSGHTYNEQFF	TGTGCCAGTAGCCAGACTAGCGGGCACACCTACAATGAGCAGTTCTTC
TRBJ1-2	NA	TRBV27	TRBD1	CASSSGTGMNYGYTF	TGTGCCAGCAGTTCCGGGACAGGAATGAACTATGGCTACACCTTC
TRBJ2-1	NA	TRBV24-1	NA	CATETGKHDNEQFF	TGTGCCACAGAAACAGGGAAACACGACAATGAGCAGTTCTTC
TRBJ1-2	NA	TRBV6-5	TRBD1	CASSSTGERRYTF	TGTGCCAGCAGTTCTACAGGGGAGCGGCGCTACACCTTC
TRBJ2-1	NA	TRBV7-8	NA	CASSLASGARVYNEQFF	TGTGCCAGCAGCTTAGCGTCCGGAGCTCGGGTATACAATGAGCAGTTCTTC
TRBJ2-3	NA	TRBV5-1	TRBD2	CASSLGAGEADTQYF	TGCGCCAGCAGCTTGGGCGCGGGAGAGGCAGATACGCAGTATTTT
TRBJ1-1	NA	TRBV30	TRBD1	CAWTRDRSTEAFF	TGTGCCTGGACCCGGGACAGATCCACTGAAGCTTTCTTT
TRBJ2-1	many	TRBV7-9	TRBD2	CASISLAGYNEQFF	TGTGCCAGCATCAGCCTAGCGGGTTACAATGAGCAGTTCTTC
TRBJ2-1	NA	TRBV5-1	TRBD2	CASSFAGVGNEQFF	TGCGCCAGCAGCTTTGCGGGAGTTGGCAATGAGCAGTTCTTC
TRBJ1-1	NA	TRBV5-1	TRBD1	CASSRSRDRVNTEAFF	TGCGCCAGCAGCCGGTCCCGGGACAGGGTGAACACTGAAGCTTTCTTT
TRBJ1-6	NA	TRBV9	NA	CASSESPRSPLHF	TGTGCCAGCAGCGAATCCCCCAGGTCACCCCTCCACTTT
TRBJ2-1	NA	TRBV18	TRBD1	CASSPTAGGVFDEQFF	TGTGCCAGCTCACCAACCGCAGGGGGCGTTTTTGATGAGCAGTTCTTC
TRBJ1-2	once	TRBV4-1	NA	CASSQESTSVYGYTF	TGCGCCAGCAGCCAAGAGAGCACTTCCGTATATGGCTACACCTTC
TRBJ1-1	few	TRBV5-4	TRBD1	CASSHRQGGNTEAFF	TGTGCCAGCAGCCACCGACAGGGCGGGAACACTGAAGCTTTCTTT
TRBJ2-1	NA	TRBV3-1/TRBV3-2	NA	CASSQRDNNNEQFF	TGTGCCAGCAGCCAACGAGACAACAACAATGAGCAGTTCTTC
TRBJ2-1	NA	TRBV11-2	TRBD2	CATTYTAGGTVNEQFF	TGTGCCACCACATATACTGCGGGAGGCACGGTAAATGAGCAGTTCTTC
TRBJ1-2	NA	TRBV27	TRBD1	CASSSYSGTGVGYGYTF	TGTGCCAGCAGTTCCTACTCCGGGACAGGGGTCGGCTATGGCTACACCTTC
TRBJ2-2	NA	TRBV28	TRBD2	CASSLLAGGTGELFF	TGTGCCAGCAGTTTACTAGCGGGAGGGACCGGGGAGCTGTTTTTT
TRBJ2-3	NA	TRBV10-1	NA	CASSELGRNTDTQYF	TGCGCCAGCAGTGAATTGGGCAGGAACACAGATACGCAGTATTTT
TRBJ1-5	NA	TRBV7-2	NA	CASGLGVDNQPQHF	TGTGCCAGCGGACTAGGGGTTGACAATCAGCCCCAGCATTTT
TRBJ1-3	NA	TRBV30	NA	CAWSPSNTIYF	TGTGCCTGGAGTCCATCAAACACCATATATTTT
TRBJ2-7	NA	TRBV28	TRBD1	CASVPGQLRGQYF	TGTGCCAGCGTTCCGGGACAGCTACGAGGGCAGTACTTC
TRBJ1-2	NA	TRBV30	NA	CAWRDTLNYGYTF	TGTGCCTGGAGGGACACCCTCAACTATGGCTACACCTTC
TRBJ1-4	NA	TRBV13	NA	CASSRGSLNEKLFF	TGTGCCAGCAGCCGGGGGTCCTTGAATGAAAAACTGTTTTTT
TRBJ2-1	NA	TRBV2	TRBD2	CASSVGTSGRNEQFF	TGTGCCAGCAGTGTGGGGACTAGCGGGAGAAATGAGCAGTTCTTC
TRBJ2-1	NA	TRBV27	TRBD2	CASRLAGGDNEQFF	TGTGCCAGCAGACTAGCGGGAGGGGACAATGAGCAGTTCTTC